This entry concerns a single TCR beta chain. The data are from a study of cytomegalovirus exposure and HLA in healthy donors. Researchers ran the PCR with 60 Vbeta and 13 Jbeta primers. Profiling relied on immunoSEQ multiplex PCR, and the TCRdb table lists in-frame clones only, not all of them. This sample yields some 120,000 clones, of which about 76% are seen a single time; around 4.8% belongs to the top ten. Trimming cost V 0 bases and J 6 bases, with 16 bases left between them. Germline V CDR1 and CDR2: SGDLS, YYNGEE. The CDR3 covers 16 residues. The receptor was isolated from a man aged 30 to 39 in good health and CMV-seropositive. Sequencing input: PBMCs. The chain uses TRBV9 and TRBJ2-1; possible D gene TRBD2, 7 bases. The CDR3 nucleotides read TGTGCCAGCAGCGTAGAGGGGGGGGCATCGGGCAATGAGCAGTTCTTC. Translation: CASSVEGGASGNEQFF.